This TCR beta chain is drawn from a study of cytomegalovirus exposure and HLA in healthy donors. PCR used 60 Vbeta primers and 13 Jbeta primers. Sequencing was performed with immunoSEQ multiplex PCR; in TCRdb, only in-frame clones are kept and a portion is missing. The data show some 130,000 clones, with roughly 80% seen just once and about 0.91% held by the top ten. This CDR3 is 14 amino acids long. Germline loops: CDR1 MDHEN, CDR2 SYDVKM. V was pared by 8 bases and J by 0 bases, with 13 bases between. The TCR was taken from a man between 18 and 35 years old in good health and CMV-seronegative. Input material: PBMCs. This rearrangement joins TRBV28 to TRBJ1-1; D gene ambiguous. This CDR3 reads CASLKQNMNTEAFF. For the CDR3, the DNA is TGTGCCAGCTTAAAACAGAATATGAACACTGAAGCTTTCTTT.